Listed below are T cell receptor beta chains from one sample, sequenced in a study of T cell changes during pregnancy in multiple sclerosis. Generated by immunoSEQ multiplex PCR, the TCRdb table keeps only in-frame clones and is missing some. The table lists about 36,000 clones, approximately 92% of them singletons. The sequenced material came from PBMCs (not recorded whether the cells were cultured). Receptor source: a female donor with multiple sclerosis, enrolled in a pregnancy study. Each CDR3 is given with its conserved first and last residue. The order of the fields is V gene, CDR3 length, clone size, D gene, J gene, CDR3 protein, CDR3 DNA. A D gene is named only where the DNA matches it firmly. Clone sizes are given selectively: once, few, many, or a class where the clone is expanded.

>TRBV5-4|16|-|TRBD2|TRBJ2-5
CASSPVAGGPGETQYF
TGTGCCAGCAGCCCCGTAGCGGGAGGGCCCGGAGAGACCCAGTACTTC
>TRBV18|15|-|-|TRBJ1-3
CASSPDTYSGNTIYF
TGTGCCAGCTCACCAGACACCTACTCTGGAAACACCATATATTTT
>TRBV7-3|16|-|TRBD2|TRBJ2-1
CASSNPASGAYNEQFF
TGTGCCAGCAGCAACCCGGCTAGCGGGGCTTACAATGAGCAGTTCTTC
>TRBV11-3|16|-|TRBD1|TRBJ2-7
CASSLGTGTGGYEQYF
TGTGCCAGCAGCTTAGGGACCGGGACAGGGGGCTACGAGCAGTACTTC
>TRBV18|14|-|-|TRBJ2-7
CASSTWAQLYEQYF
TGTGCCAGCTCAACATGGGCACAGCTCTACGAGCAGTACTTC
>TRBV29-1|12|-|TRBD1|TRBJ2-1
CSYWGTGDEQFF
TGCAGCTATTGGGGGACAGGGGATGAGCAGTTCTTC
>TRBV28|12|-|-|TRBJ2-7
CASSLLDYEQYF
TGTGCCAGCAGTTTATTGGACTACGAGCAGTACTTC
>TRBV10-3|14|-|TRBD2|TRBJ2-7
CAISATSGSYEQYF
TGTGCCATCAGCGCGACTAGCGGGAGTTACGAGCAGTACTTC
>TRBV5-6|14|-|-|TRBJ1-1
CASSQWTVNTEAFF
TGTGCCAGCAGCCAATGGACGGTGAACACTGAAGCTTTCTTT
>TRBV28|13|-|-|TRBJ2-2
CASSLWKAGELFF
TGTGCCAGCAGTTTATGGAAGGCCGGGGAGCTGTTTTTT
>TRBV7-2|14|-|-|TRBJ2-7
CASSPDGFSYEQYF
TGTGCCAGCAGTCCCGACGGGTTCTCCTACGAGCAGTACTTC
>TRBV5-1|16|-|-|TRBJ2-7
CASSLAGTAGPYEQYF
TGCGCCAGCAGCTTGGCCGGGACAGCGGGACCCTACGAGCAGTACTTC
>TRBV5-5|14|-|-|TRBJ2-7
CASSNPDYLLEQYF
TGTGCCAGCAGCAACCCCGACTATCTTCTCGAGCAGTACTTC
>TRBV14|11|-|-|TRBJ1-2
CASSQFLGYTF
TGTGCCAGCAGCCAGTTTCTCGGCTACACCTTC
>TRBV4-3|20|-|TRBD1|TRBJ2-3
CASSQEEGVLRTGNTDTQYF
TGCGCCAGCAGCCAAGAGGAAGGGGTATTGAGGACAGGCAACACAGATACGCAGTATTTT
>TRBV19|15|-|-|TRBJ1-3
CASSIRDYPGNTIYF
TGTGCCAGTAGTATAAGGGACTACCCCGGAAACACCATATATTTT
>TRBV7-9|16|-|-|TRBJ1-4
CASSPLKDRKHEKLFF
TGTGCCAGCAGCCCACTAAAAGACAGAAAACATGAAAAACTGTTTTTT
>TRBV28|15|-|-|TRBJ2-4
CASRTTKLTKNIQYF
TGTGCCAGCAGAACGACTAAACTAACCAAAAACATTCAGTACTTC
>TRBV28|12|-|-|TRBJ2-7
CASSPTTYEQYF
TGTGCCAGCAGTCCCACGACATACGAGCAGTACTTC
>TRBV7-2|13|-|TRBD2|TRBJ2-7
CASSAWTSDEQYF
TGTGCCAGCAGCGCCTGGACTAGCGACGAGCAGTACTTC
>TRBV29-1|11|-|-|TRBJ1-2
CSVRGGDGYTF
TGCAGCGTTAGGGGGGGGGATGGCTACACCTTC
>TRBV4-1|16|-|-|TRBJ2-4
CASSQASGRAKNIQYF
TGCGCCAGCAGCCAAGCTTCGGGCAGGGCCAAAAACATTCAGTACTTC
>TRBV18|14|-|-|TRBJ1-4
CASSPLDANEKLFF
TGTGCCAGCTCACCCCTGGACGCTAATGAAAAACTGTTTTTT
>TRBV4-3|16|once|-|TRBJ1-4
CASSRLTEATNEKLFF
TGCGCCAGCAGCCGCCTGACAGAAGCAACTAATGAAAAACTGTTTTTT
>TRBV28|14|once|-|TRBJ1-5
CASSLGWGGQPQHF
TGTGCCAGCAGTTTAGGTTGGGGGGGTCAGCCCCAGCATTTT
>TRBV11-3|15|once|-|TRBJ2-3
CASSFGERGTDTQYF
TGTGCCAGCAGCTTCGGCGAGAGGGGGACAGATACGCAGTATTTT
>TRBV6-1|13|-|-|TRBJ1-1
CASSEGGHTEAFF
TGTGCCAGCAGTGAAGGGGGGCACACTGAAGCTTTCTTT
>TRBV6-6|12|-|-|TRBJ2-2
CASSYGDGELFF
TGTGCCAGCAGTTACGGGGACGGGGAGCTGTTTTTT
>TRBV5-6|14|-|TRBD1|TRBJ2-7
CASSGTGTPYEQYF
TGTGCCAGCAGCGGGACAGGGACGCCCTACGAGCAGTACTTC
>TRBV10-3|14|-|-|TRBJ1-1
CAISEPGGAAEAFF
TGTGCCATCAGTGAGCCGGGGGGCGCGGCTGAAGCTTTCTTT
>TRBV7-9|14|-|TRBD1|TRBJ2-5
CASSLTGVLETQYF
TGTGCCAGCAGCCTGACAGGGGTTCTAGAGACCCAGTACTTC
>TRBV28|17|once|-|TRBJ1-1
CASSLPNGRLMNTEAFF
TGTGCCAGCAGTCTACCTAACGGTAGACTTATGAACACTGAAGCTTTCTTT
>TRBV5-1|16|-|TRBD2|TRBJ2-2
CASSSGLAGVGGELFF
TGCGCCAGCAGCTCAGGACTAGCGGGAGTGGGCGGGGAGCTGTTTTTT
>TRBV5-1|15|few|-|TRBJ2-1
CASSLEASSYNEQFF
TGCGCCAGCAGCTTGGAGGCGAGCTCCTACAATGAGCAGTTCTTC
>TRBV30|17|-|-|TRBJ2-5
CAWSVFRDSIGTETQYF
TGTGCCTGGAGTGTATTCCGGGACTCGATTGGGACAGAGACCCAGTACTTC
>TRBV28|12|-|-|TRBJ1-5
CASSPPNQPQHF
TGTGCCAGCAGTCCCCCAAATCAGCCCCAGCATTTT
>TRBV10-3|12|once|-|TRBJ1-1
CAISETESEAFF
TGTGCCATCAGTGAGACTGAGTCTGAAGCTTTCTTT
>TRBV29-1|11|once|-|TRBJ1-2
CSVTPGGGYTF
TGCAGCGTGACCCCCGGGGGGGGCTACACCTTC
>TRBV2|15|-|TRBD1|TRBJ2-2
CASSEEQGGTGELFF
TGTGCCAGCAGTGAGGAACAGGGGGGTACCGGGGAGCTGTTTTTT
>TRBV7-9|15|-|TRBD1|TRBJ2-7
CASSPGQRDSYEQYF
TGTGCCAGCAGCCCGGGACAGCGAGACTCCTACGAGCAGTACTTC
>TRBV28|16|once|TRBD2|TRBJ2-5
CASSTLAGGPRETQYF
TGTGCCAGCAGTACACTAGCGGGAGGGCCGAGGGAGACCCAGTACTTC
>TRBV9|14|once|-|TRBJ1-1
CASSPTGRDTEAFF
TGTGCCAGCAGCCCTACAGGGAGGGACACTGAAGCTTTCTTT
>TRBV27|14|-|-|TRBJ2-2
CASRGETGTGELFF
TGTGCCAGCAGAGGCGAGACAGGCACCGGGGAGCTGTTTTTT
>TRBV12-5|20|-|-|TRBJ1-1
CASGFVTPLDRSRRGTEAFF
TGTGCTAGTGGTTTTGTCACCCCTCTAGACAGGTCCCGGCGTGGCACTGAAGCTTTCTTT
>TRBV14|17|-|TRBD1|TRBJ2-7
CASSQEGQGKSSYEQYF
TGTGCCAGCAGCCAAGAGGGACAGGGAAAGAGTTCTTACGAGCAGTACTTC
>TRBV9|12|-|-|TRBJ1-1
CASSQSGTEAFF
TGTGCCAGCAGTCAGTCCGGCACTGAAGCTTTCTTT
>TRBV7-9|14|-|TRBD2|TRBJ2-5
CASSPGLAGETQYF
TGTGCCAGCAGCCCGGGACTAGCGGGAGAGACCCAGTACTTC
>TRBV6-5|15|-|-|TRBJ2-1
CASSYPGTVGNEQFF
TGTGCCAGCAGTTATCCCGGGACGGTGGGCAATGAGCAGTTCTTC
>TRBV25-1|13|once|-|TRBJ1-4
CASSPPLGEKLFF
TGTGCCAGCAGTCCGCCTCTAGGGGAAAAACTGTTTTTT
>TRBV5-6|12|-|-|TRBJ1-1
CASTSRREGAFF
TGTGCCAGCACCTCTCGCAGGGAAGGAGCTTTCTTT
>TRBV7-2|14|-|-|TRBJ2-7
CASSLANGAYEQYF
TGTGCCAGCAGCTTAGCAAACGGAGCCTACGAGCAGTACTTC
>TRBV7-9|13|-|-|TRBJ1-1
CASSPSRAPEAFF
TGTGCCAGCAGCCCCTCCAGGGCTCCTGAAGCTTTCTTT
>TRBV30|13|-|-|TRBJ1-1
CAWSRGVNTEAFF
TGTGCCTGGAGTAGAGGGGTGAACACTGAAGCTTTCTTT
>TRBV25-1|14|-|-|TRBJ1-5
CASTEDRGNQPQHF
TGTGCCAGCACGGAAGACAGAGGCAATCAGCCCCAGCATTTT
>TRBV4-2|16|-|TRBD2|TRBJ2-7
CASSQDQAGGSYEQYF
TGTGCCAGCAGCCAAGATCAGGCGGGGGGATCCTACGAGCAGTACTTC